This entry lists 21 T cell receptor beta chains sequenced from one sample in a study of identical twins. TCRdb independently ran MiXCR on the 5' RACE reads; one entry per CDR3 protein. The profile covers roughly 290,000 distinct CDR3 sequences, with just under 9.5% appearing a single time and roughly 6.4% taken by the ten largest. These records were also assigned to another study, of yellow fever vaccine responses in identical twins.

Sequencing was carried out using CD8+ T cells sorted from blood. Source of these receptors: a woman under 30 in good health.

The table lists this clonotype with many counts. V and J are TRBV12-3 or TRBV12-4 and TRBJ2-7, with a possible D match to TRBD1 (5 bases). This CDR3 contains 15 residues. V lost 3 bases to trimming and J lost 3 bases, with 15 bases between them. For the CDR3, the DNA is TGTGCCAGCAGTTTCTCAGGGTTGGGCTTCTACGAGCAGTACTTC. Its protein is CASSFSGLGFYEQYF.

This clonotype showed up many times. The rearrangement joins TRBV29-1 to TRBJ2-3; the D is unclear. This CDR3 comprises 12 residues. Germline V CDR1 and CDR2: SQVTM, ANQGSEA. Trimming pared 3 bases from V and 1 base from J, leaving 5 bases between. As DNA, the CDR3 is TGCAGCGTTGACCCCGGCACAGATACGCAGTATTTT. It specifies CSVDPGTDTQYF.

Ten or more counts support this clonotype. V gene TRBV2 combines with J gene TRBJ2-5, with 9 positions matching TRBD1. The CDR3 runs to 19 residues. The V gene's germline CDR1 is SNHLY and CDR2 FYNNEI. J gave up 2 bases and V 1 base, and 14 bases lay outside the gene matches. DNA of the CDR3: TGTGCCAGCAGTGAAGACAGGGGGCGAGGTTACCGGTTTCAAGAGACCCAGTACTTC. The encoded protein is CASSEDRGRGYRFQETQYF.

This clonotype was observed a handful of times. This chain connects TRBV6-6 to TRBJ2-7; the D is unclear. The CDR3 length is 13 residues. Germline V gene lookup returns CDR1 MNHNY and CDR2 SVGAGI (reference sequence). V dropped 2 bases and J dropped 6 bases, with 11 bases sitting between them. The CDR3 DNA is TGTGCCAGCAGTTACGAGCCGGGCGGCGAGCAGTACTTC. This gives the protein CASSYEPGGEQYF.

This clonotype was observed a few times. The chain has TRBV5-1 and TRBJ2-5, with D unresolved. CDR3 length equals 13 residues. Trimming cost V 0 bases and J 2 bases, with 5 bases left between them. Germline-derived CDR1 and CDR2 are SGHRS and YFSETQ. CDR3 DNA sequence: TGCGCCAGCAGCTTGGTCCAGCAAGAGACCCAGTACTTC. It translates to CASSLVQQETQYF.

This clonotype was seen many times. V is TRBV28 and J is TRBJ2-7, with D maybe TRBD2 (5 bases). This CDR3 has 14 amino acids. Germline loops: CDR1 MDHEN, CDR2 SYDVKM. V shed 2 bases and J shed 5 bases, with 13 bases lying between them. CDR3 sequence: CASSLEGINDEQYF. CDR3 in DNA: TGTGCCAGCAGTTTAGAGGGTATCAACGACGAGCAGTACTTC.

This clonotype was seen repeatedly, ten times or more. The V call is TRBV28, the J call TRBJ2-3; 8 positions match TRBD1. Trimming took 5 bases from V and 1 from J; bases not matched to a gene: 8. Germline assignment: CDR1 MDHEN and CDR2 SYDVKM. CDR3 length: 16 residues. The DNA for the CDR3 is TGTGCCAGCAGTCTTCCCCCGGGACAGGGCACAGATACGCAGTATTTT. It translates to CASSLPPGQGTDTQYF.

V and J are TRBV6-1 and TRBJ2-1; 9 nucleotides agree with TRBD1. Germline loops: CDR1 MNHNS, CDR2 SASEGT. V shed 6 bases and J 8 bases; nucleotides not matched to a gene: 17. The CDR3 has 17 amino acids. CDR3 region: CASRGLTGTGFWYEQFF. CDR3 coding DNA: TGTGCCAGCAGGGGACTAACCGGGACAGGGTTTTGGTATGAGCAGTTCTTC.

This clonotype was found a few times. The genes are TRBV25-1 and TRBJ1-2; maybe TRBD1 (5 bases). The CDR3 covers 13 residues. With 7 bases removed from V and 4 bases from J, the gap between germline ends came to 13 bases. Germline lookup yields CDR1 MGHDK and CDR2 SYGVNS. CDR3 in DNA: TGTGCCAGCATGTCGGGACGGTCCTATGGCTACACCTTC. Its translation: CASMSGRSYGYTF.

This clonotype was picked up a small number of times. As DNA, the CDR3 is TGTGCCAGCAGTTACTCGCCTAGGTCTAGCGGGGATTACGAGCAGTACTTC. Translating it yields CASSYSPRSSGDYEQYF. The rearrangement joins TRBV6-5 to TRBJ2-7; 9 nucleotides match TRBD2. This CDR3 is 17 amino acids long. Germline V CDR1 and CDR2: MNHEY, SVGAGI. Trimming at V came to 0 bases and at J to 4 bases, leaving 10 bases not matched to a gene.

This clonotype was seen more than once but under ten times. The rearrangement uses TRBV6-2 or TRBV6-3 and TRBJ2-1; no firm D call. Germline V gene data show CDR1 as MNHEY and CDR2 as SVGEGT. V lost 2 bases, J lost 4 bases, and 12 bases lay in between. CDR3 length: 15 residues. CDR3 sequence (DNA): TGTGCCAGCAGTTACCGTCCCGCTGCGTACAATGAGCAGTTCTTC. It codes for CASSYRPAAYNEQFF.

This clonotype was observed at least ten times. This chain uses TRBV11-1 with TRBJ2-3; 10 nucleotides align to TRBD1. The V gene end was trimmed by 4 bases and the J gene end by 2 bases; junction bases not matched to a gene: 12. There are 18 residues in the CDR3. Germline CDR1 SGHAT, CDR2 FQDESV (reference sequence). The CDR3 reads CASSSKPGQGFHTDTQYF. CDR3 sequence (DNA): TGTGCCAGCAGCTCTAAACCGGGACAGGGGTTCCACACAGATACGCAGTATTTT.

This clonotype was seen a few times. The rearrangement uses TRBV7-8 and TRBJ2-7, with TRBD2 as a possible D gene (6 bases). From germline, CDR1 is SGHVS and CDR2 FQNEAQ. The V end was cut by 2 bases, the J end by 0 bases, with 14 bases between. There are 16 residues in the CDR3. The CDR3 is CASSLRFGGSSYEQYF. In nucleotides, the CDR3 is TGTGCCAGCAGCTTACGGTTCGGGGGAAGCTCCTACGAGCAGTACTTC. Complete variable domain (other parts from reference TRBV7-8 and TRBJ2-7): GAGVSQSPRYKVAKRGQDVALRCDPISGHVSLFWYQQALGQGPEFLTYFQNEAQLDKSGLPSDRFFAERPEGSVSTLKIQRTQQEDSAVYLCASSLRFGGSSYEQYFGPGTRLTVT.

This clonotype was counted many times. This rearrangement joins TRBV6-2 or TRBV6-3 to TRBJ2-7, with TRBD1 matching over 9 bases. CDR3 length equals 19 residues. The ends lost 2 bases at V and 1 base at J; junction bases unmatched: 15. Germline V CDR1 and CDR2: MNHEY, SVGEGT. CDR3 sequence reads: CASSYHTGRPGQGSYEQYF. As DNA, the CDR3 is TGTGCCAGCAGTTACCACACTGGCAGACCGGGACAGGGTTCCTACGAGCAGTACTTC.

This clonotype has at least ten counts. The chain carries TRBV9 and TRBJ2-1; 9 bases are shared with TRBD2. V shed 0 bases and J 4 bases; nucleotides not matched to a gene: 2. The CDR3 runs 15 residues. Germline CDR1 reads SGDLS; CDR2 reads YYNGEE. CDR3 amino acids: CASSVGLAVYNEQFF. In DNA form, the CDR3 reads TGTGCCAGCAGCGTAGGACTAGCGGTGTACAATGAGCAGTTCTTC.

This clonotype was detected ten times or more. The rearrangement links TRBV4-3 to TRBJ1-3; D unclear. CDR3 length: 14 amino acids. The germline CDR1 and CDR2 sequences are LGHNA and YSLEER. V was pared by 2 bases and J by 1 base, with 6 bases between. CDR3 amino acids: CASSQFKSGNTIYF. Here the CDR3 DNA reads TGCGCCAGCAGCCAATTCAAATCTGGAAACACCATATATTTT.

The chain links TRBV7-9 to TRBJ1-1; D not certain. The CDR3 extends over 13 amino acids. V was pared by 2 bases and J by 3 bases, with 7 bases between. The germline CDR1 and CDR2 sequences are SEHNR and FQNEAQ (reference sequence). Here the CDR3 reads CASSLNGYTEAFF. CDR3 in DNA: TGTGCCAGCAGCTTAAACGGATACACTGAAGCTTTCTTT.

In this sample, this clonotype turned up many times. The chain recombines TRBV12-3 or TRBV12-4 with TRBJ2-5; D not certain. This CDR3 has 12 amino acids. V shed 6 bases and J shed 5 bases, with 10 bases lying between them. The CDR3 DNA sequence: TGTGCCAGCAGCCCCGGTGCGGAGACCCAGTACTTC. Translating it yields CASSPGAETQYF.

This clonotype showed up many times. The J gene is TRBJ2-4, the V gene TRBV7-2, with 9 positions matching TRBD1. Germline assignment: CDR1 SGHTA and CDR2 FQGNSA. This CDR3 has 14 amino acids. V was clipped by 5 bases and J by 7 bases; unmatched bases: 6. CDR3 nucleotides: TGTGCCAGCAGCCCCGGACAGGGGCGGAACATTCAGTACTTC. The encoded protein is CASSPGQGRNIQYF.

There are many counts of this clonotype. This sequence joins TRBV5-1 and TRBJ1-6, with TRBD1 matching 9 bases. V lost 0 bases to trimming and J lost 10 bases; unmatched junction nucleotides: 8. CDR3 length: 16 residues. Germline CDR1 is SGHRS and CDR2 is YFSETQ. CDR3: CASSLVAGQGRSPLHF. The CDR3 coding sequence is TGCGCCAGCAGCTTGGTCGCGGGACAGGGAAGGTCACCCCTCCACTTT.

The rearrangement links TRBV12-3 or TRBV12-4 to TRBJ2-1; 10 bases match TRBD2. V trimming: 6 bases; J trimming: 9 bases; junction bases outside the gene matches: 14. The CDR3 runs 16 residues. CDR3 amino acids: CASSLPEREGFGEQFF. CDR3 DNA: TGTGCCAGCAGCCTACCGGAGCGGGAGGGGTTTGGTGAGCAGTTCTTC.